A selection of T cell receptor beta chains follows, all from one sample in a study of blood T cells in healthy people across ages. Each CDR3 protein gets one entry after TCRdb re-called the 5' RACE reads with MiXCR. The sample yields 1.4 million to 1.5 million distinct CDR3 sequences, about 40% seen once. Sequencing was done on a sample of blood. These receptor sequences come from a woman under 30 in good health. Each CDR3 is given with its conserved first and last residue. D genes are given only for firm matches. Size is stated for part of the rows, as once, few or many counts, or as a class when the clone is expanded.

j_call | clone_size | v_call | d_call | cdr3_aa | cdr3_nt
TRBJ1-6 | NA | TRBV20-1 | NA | CSAWTRADSPLHF | TGCAGTGCTTGGACCCGAGCAGATTCACCCCTCCACTTT
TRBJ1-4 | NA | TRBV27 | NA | CASSWKAATNEKLFF | TGTGCCAGCAGTTGGAAGGCAGCAACTAATGAAAAACTGTTTTTT
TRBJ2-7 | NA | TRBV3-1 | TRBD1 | CASSQRDRDTYEQYF | TGTGCCAGCAGCCAAAGGGACAGGGACACCTACGAGCAGTACTTC
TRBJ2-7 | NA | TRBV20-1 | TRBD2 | CSALDSGLAGVSYEQYF | TGCAGTGCTCTCGACAGCGGACTAGCGGGCGTTTCCTACGAGCAGTACTTC
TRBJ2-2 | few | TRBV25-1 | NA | CASSEDIPNTGELFF | TGTGCCAGCAGTGAGGACATACCGAACACCGGGGAGCTGTTTTTT
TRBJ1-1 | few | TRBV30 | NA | CAWSWEAEAFF | TGTGCCTGGAGTTGGGAGGCCGAAGCTTTCTTT
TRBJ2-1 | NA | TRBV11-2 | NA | CASSWSVNEQFF | TGTGCCAGCAGCTGGAGCGTGAATGAGCAGTTCTTC
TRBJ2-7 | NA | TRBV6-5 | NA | CACSRVGGKNEQYF | TGTGCCTGCAGTCGTGTCGGGGGCAAGAACGAGCAGTACTTC
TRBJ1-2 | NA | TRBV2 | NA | CANTLSTISNYGYTF | TGTGCCAACACCCTCAGCACCATCTCTAACTATGGCTACACCTTC
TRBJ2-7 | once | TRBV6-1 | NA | CASSRSLGTSYNEQYF | TGTGCCAGCAGTAGAAGCTTGGGGACCTCCTACAATGAGCAGTACTTC
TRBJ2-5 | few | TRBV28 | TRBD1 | CASSFSDSARGQYF | TGTGCCAGCAGTTTTTCAGACTCTGCCAGGGGGCAGTACTTC
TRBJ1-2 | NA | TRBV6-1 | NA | CASSLTPVAHGYTF | TGTGCCAGCAGTCTTACACCCGTAGCCCATGGCTACACCTTC
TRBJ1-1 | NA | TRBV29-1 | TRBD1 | CSVSSGTANTEAFF | TGCAGCGTCAGTTCCGGGACAGCGAACACTGAAGCTTTCTTT
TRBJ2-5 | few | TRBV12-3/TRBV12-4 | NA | CASSLADSPYNEQYF | TGTGCCAGCAGTTTAGCGGACTCCCCCTACAATGAGCAGTACTTC
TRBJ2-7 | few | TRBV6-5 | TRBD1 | CASSYSRTGLRSEQYF | TGTGCCAGCAGTTACTCGAGGACAGGGCTTAGGTCCGAGCAGTACTTC
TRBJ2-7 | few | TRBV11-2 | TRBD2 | CASSLDRGLAGFYEQYF | TGTGCCAGCAGCTTAGATCGAGGGCTAGCGGGATTTTACGAGCAGTACTTC
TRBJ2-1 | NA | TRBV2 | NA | CTSYREGAYNEQFF | TGTACCAGCTACAGGGAGGGTGCCTACAATGAGCAGTTCTTC
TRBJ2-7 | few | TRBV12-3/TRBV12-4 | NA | CATSGTETYEQYF | TGTGCCACCTCCGGGACGGAAACCTACGAGCAGTACTTC
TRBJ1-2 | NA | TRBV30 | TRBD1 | CAWSATGGPTYGYTF | TGTGCCTGGAGTGCAACAGGGGGCCCAACCTATGGCTACACCTTC
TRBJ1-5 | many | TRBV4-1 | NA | CASSPGLTNQPQHF | TGCGCCAGCAGCCCGGGACTGACCAATCAGCCCCAGCATTTT
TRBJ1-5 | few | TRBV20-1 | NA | CSAAGNIGFKPQHF | TGCAGTGCGGCTGGGAACATTGGCTTTAAGCCCCAGCATTTT
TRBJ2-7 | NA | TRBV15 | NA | CATSRGGSLYEQYF | TGTGCCACCAGCAGAGGGGGGTCCCTCTACGAGCAGTACTTC
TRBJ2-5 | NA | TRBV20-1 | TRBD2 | CSAPPGAGVETQYF | TGCAGTGCGCCGCCTGGTGCGGGAGTGGAGACCCAGTACTTC
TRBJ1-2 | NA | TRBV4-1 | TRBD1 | CASSQDTFGQGVDYGYTF | TGCGCCAGCAGCCAAGATACCTTCGGGCAGGGGGTCGACTATGGCTACACCTTC
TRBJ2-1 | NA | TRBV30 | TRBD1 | CAWVPGQGYNEQFF | TGTGCCTGGGTGCCGGGACAGGGTTACAATGAGCAGTTCTTC
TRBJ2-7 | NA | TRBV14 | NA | CASSQEGALDSYEQYF | TGTGCCAGCAGCCAAGAAGGGGCGCTCGACTCCTACGAGCAGTACTTC
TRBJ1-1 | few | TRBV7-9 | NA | CASSLGGRLMNTEAFF | TGTGCCAGCAGCTTGGGCGGCAGGCTTATGAACACTGAAGCTTTCTTT
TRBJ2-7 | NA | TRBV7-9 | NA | CASSLEWVVYEQYF | TGTGCCAGCAGCTTAGAGTGGGTAGTCTACGAGCAGTACTTC
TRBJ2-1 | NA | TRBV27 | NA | CASSLGTPVYNEQFF | TGTGCCAGCAGTTTAGGGACCCCCGTCTACAATGAGCAGTTCTTC
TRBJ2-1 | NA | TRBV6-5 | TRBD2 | CASSYSMTSGGPLGEQFF | TGTGCCAGCAGTTACTCGATGACTAGCGGGGGCCCTTTGGGGGAGCAGTTCTTC
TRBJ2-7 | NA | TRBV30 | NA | CAWSSGPPQLYEQYF | TGTGCCTGGAGTTCCGGACCTCCGCAGCTCTACGAGCAGTACTTC
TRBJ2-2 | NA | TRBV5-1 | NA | CASSLLAGDRGELFF | TGCGCCAGCAGCTTGTTGGCAGGGGATCGCGGGGAGCTGTTTTTT
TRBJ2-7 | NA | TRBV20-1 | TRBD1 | CSASFKVTGVSYEQYF | TGCAGTGCTAGTTTCAAGGTAACAGGGGTCTCCTACGAGCAGTACTTC
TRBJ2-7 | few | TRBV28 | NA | CASSGVGQYF | TGTGCCAGCAGTGGTGTCGGGCAGTACTTC
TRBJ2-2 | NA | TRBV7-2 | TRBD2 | CASSLVSGRGNTGELFF | TGTGCCAGCAGCTTAGTTTCGGGGAGGGGTAACACCGGGGAGCTGTTTTTT
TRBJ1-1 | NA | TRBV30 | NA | CAWMQSGTLKAFF | TGTGCCTGGATGCAGTCCGGGACACTTAAAGCTTTCTTT
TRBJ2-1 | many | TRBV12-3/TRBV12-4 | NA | CASSLRGVQFF | TGTGCCAGCAGCTTACGCGGGGTACAGTTCTTC
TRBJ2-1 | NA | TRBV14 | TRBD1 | CASSQPRDRGRTSSYNEQFF | TGTGCCAGCAGCCAACCCCGGGACAGGGGACGAACTAGCTCCTACAATGAGCAGTTCTTC
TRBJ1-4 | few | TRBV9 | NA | CASSWTDATNEKLFF | TGTGCCAGCAGCTGGACGGATGCAACTAATGAAAAGCTGTTTTTT
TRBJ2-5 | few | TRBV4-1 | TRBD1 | CASSPGTGVLETQYF | TGCGCCAGCAGCCCCGGGACAGGGGTTTTAGAGACCCAGTACTTC
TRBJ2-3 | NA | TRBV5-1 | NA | CASSLGGEDTQYF | TGTGCCAGCAGTTTAGGAGGTGAGGATACGCAGTATTTT
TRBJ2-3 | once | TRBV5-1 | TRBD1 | CASADRGSTDTQYF | TGCGCCAGCGCGGACAGGGGAAGCACAGATACGCAGTATTTT
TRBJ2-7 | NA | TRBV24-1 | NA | CATRQGSGEQYF | TGTGCCACCAGGCAGGGCAGTGGGGAGCAGTACTTC